A single sample is the source of the 12 T cell receptor beta chains below, sequenced in a study of cytomegalovirus exposure and HLA in healthy donors. Primers for the PCR totalled 60 Vbeta and 13 Jbeta. Assay: immunoSEQ multiplex PCR; the TCRdb copy retains only in-frame clones and omits some. The sample includes over 80,000 clones, nearly 80% seen only once; the top ten take 4.5% to 7%. The specimen was PBMCs. The receptors originated from a female donor in good health and CMV-seronegative.

The chain uses TRBV7-8 and TRBJ1-1, with 8 bases that match TRBD1. From germline, CDR1 is SGHVS and CDR2 FQNEAQ. The CDR3 contains 16 residues. With 2 bases clipped from V and 6 bases from J, the junction kept 11 bases outside the gene matches. This CDR3 is CASSLSPRGLRSEAFF. CDR3 DNA: TGTGCCAGCAGCTTAAGTCCCAGGGGGCTTAGGTCTGAAGCTTTCTTT. Complete variable domain (other parts from reference TRBV7-8 and TRBJ1-1): GAGVSQSPRYKVAKRGQDVALRCDPISGHVSLFWYQQALGQGPEFLTYFQNEAQLDKSGLPSDRFFAERPEGSVSTLKIQRTQQEDSAVYLCASSLSPRGLRSEAFFGQGTRLTVV.

The V gene is TRBV5-8, the J gene TRBJ2-6; D is possibly TRBD1 (5 bases). The V gene lost 1 base and the J gene lost 3 bases, with 23 bases spanning the gap. This CDR3 spans 20 amino acids. CDR1 is SGHTS, CDR2 YDEGEE, per germline. The CDR3: CASSLKGEGFSSYGANVLTF. The CDR3 DNA is TGTGCCAGCAGCTTGAAAGGGGAAGGGTTTAGTTCCTATGGGGCCAACGTCCTGACTTTC.

The chain employs TRBV27 and TRBJ2-7, with a tentative D call TRBD1 (6 bases). The length of the CDR3 is 14 residues. Germline assignment: CDR1 MNHEY and CDR2 SMNVEV (reference sequence). V lost 8 bases and J lost 6, with 20 bases in between. CDR3 loop: CASAPQGSSLEQYF. In DNA, the CDR3 is TGTGCCAGCGCCCCACAGGGCAGCTCGCTCGAGCAGTACTTC.

The CDR3 sequence is CASSLAAFNYNEQFF. DNA for the CDR3: TGTGCCAGCAGCTTAGCCGCGTTTAACTACAATGAGCAGTTCTTC. The chain uses TRBV11-2 and TRBJ2-1, with D unresolved. The CDR3 is made up of 15 amino acids. Germline CDR1 is SGHAT and CDR2 is FQNNGV. Between the trimmed V and J ends, which lost 1 base and 3 bases, there was a span of 10 bases.

The chain links TRBV25-1 to TRBJ1-1; no definite D call. Looked up from germline, CDR1 is MGHDK and CDR2 is SYGVNS. Trimming cost V 6 bases and J 1 base, with 15 bases left between them. This CDR3 region has 15 residues. CDR3 sequence (DNA): TGTGCCAGCAGCGCGAGTAACCGAGCGAACACTGAAGCTTTCTTT. Its translation: CASSASNRANTEAFF.

The chain is built from TRBV4-2 and TRBJ2-2; perhaps TRBD2 as D (6 bases). The CDR3 length is 17 residues. Trimming removed 0 bases from V and 0 bases from J, with 11 bases in between. From germline, CDR1 is LGHNA and CDR2 YNFKEQ. The CDR3 loop is CASSQDGGRANTGELFF. CDR3 DNA: TGTGCCAGCAGCCAAGACGGGGGTAGGGCGAACACCGGGGAGCTGTTTTTT.

The chain joins TRBV13 to TRBJ1-6; D is unresolved. Germline loops: CDR1 PRHDT, CDR2 FYEKMQ (reference sequence). Trimming stripped 0 bases from V and 10 bases from J, with 10 bases between. The CDR3 runs 14 residues. The CDR3 loop is CASSLGQVNSPLHF. The DNA for the CDR3 is TGTGCCAGCAGCTTAGGTCAGGTTAACTCACCCCTCCACTTT.

This chain joins TRBV20-1 and TRBJ1-1; D unresolved. This CDR3 is built from 11 residues. The germline gives CDR1 DFQATT, CDR2 SNEGSKA (reference sequence). Trimming took 6 bases from V and 0 from J, leaving 5 bases between them. The CDR3 nucleotides read TGCAGTGCGCGCATGAACACTGAAGCTTTCTTT. It specifies CSARMNTEAFF.

The gene calls are TRBV20-1 and TRBJ2-7; perhaps TRBD1 as D (6 bases). The V gene lost 6 bases and the J gene lost 5 bases, with 11 bases spanning the gap. The V gene's germline CDR1 is DFQATT and CDR2 SNEGSKA (reference sequence). CDR3 size: 11 residues. CDR3 coding DNA: TGCAGTGCGTCGGGACAAAACGAGCAGTACTTC. Encoded protein: CSASGQNEQYF.

On this clone itself: A read error may account for a junction end that differs from germline. The genes are TRBV28 and TRBJ1-1, with D tentatively TRBD1 (6 bases). Germline CDR1 reads MDHEN; CDR2 reads SYDVKM. The CDR3 contains 15 residues. For the CDR3, the DNA is TGTGCCAGCAGTTTATACAGGGTCTTAGGCACTGAAGCGTTCTTT. It codes for CASSLYRVLGTEAFF.

This sequence joins TRBV7-9 and TRBJ2-6; perhaps TRBD1 as D (5 bases). The CDR3 consists of 15 residues. The germline CDR1 and CDR2 sequences are SEHNR and FQNEAQ (reference sequence). The V end lost 5 bases, the J end lost 0 bases, and 8 bases lay between the germline ends. CDR3: CASSTRDSGANVLTF. For the CDR3, the DNA is TGTGCCAGCAGCACCAGGGACTCTGGGGCCAACGTCCTGACTTTC.

The chain employs TRBV4-2 and TRBJ1-2, with D possibly TRBD1 on 5 matching bases. The germline CDR1 and CDR2 sequences are LGHNA and YNFKEQ. Trimming removed 0 bases at V and 2 bases at J, with 10 bases between. The CDR3 runs 15 residues. CDR3 in DNA: TGTGCCAGCAGCCAAGATCTACAGGACAACTATGGCTACACCTTC. Its protein is CASSQDLQDNYGYTF.